These 22 T cell receptor beta chains share one sample of origin, sequenced in a study of identical twins. TCRdb processed the 5' RACE reads anew with MiXCR; each CDR3 protein has one entry. This table holds about 1.7 million distinct CDR3 sequences, around 33% found once. The sequencing input was cord blood. Source of these receptors: a newborn girl in good health.

In its sample, this clonotype was seen a few times. The V gene is TRBV5-1, the J gene TRBJ1-2, with D perhaps matching TRBD1 (5 bases). The V end lost 5 bases, the J end lost 0 bases, and 8 bases lay between the germline ends. The CDR3 contains 13 residues. Germline V gene sequence: CDR1 SGHRS, CDR2 YFSETQ. For the CDR3, the DNA is TGCGCCAGCAGAAGGGGAACTAACTATGGCTACACCTTC. Translated, it gives CASRRGTNYGYTF.

There are a few counts of this clonotype. The CDR3 DNA sequence: TGTGCCCAACAGGGAGCTAACTATGGCTACACCTTC. Residues: CAQQGANYGYTF. The chain is built from TRBV12-3 or TRBV12-4 and TRBJ1-2; D is possibly TRBD1 (6 bases). V was clipped by 11 bases and J by 0 bases, with 10 bases between them. The CDR3 runs to 12 residues.

J is TRBJ1-2 and V is TRBV6-1, with D possibly being TRBD1 (5 bases). Per the germline V gene, CDR1 is MNHNS and CDR2 is SASEGT. The CDR3 length is 13 residues. The V gene lost 4 bases and the J gene lost 4 bases, with 10 bases spanning the gap. CDR3 loop: CASSGQLIYGYTF. The CDR3 region has the DNA TGTGCCAGCAGTGGACAGCTGATCTATGGCTACACCTTC.

The chain couples TRBV11-1 to TRBJ2-1, with a tentative D call TRBD2 (5 bases). Germline V gives CDR1 SGHAT, CDR2 FQDESV (reference sequence). Trimming cost V 11 bases and J 6 bases, with 23 bases left between them. The CDR3 length is 15 residues. The CDR3 DNA is TGTGCCTCTGGCTCGGGGTTAGGCGTTCTCAATGAGCAGTTCTTC. This encodes CASGSGLGVLNEQFF.

The sample holds a few counts of this clonotype. The V gene is TRBV6-6, the J gene TRBJ2-2, with 8 bases lining up with TRBD2. Trimming cost V 5 bases and J 7 bases; bases outside gene matches: 12. This CDR3 region has 16 residues. The V gene's germline CDR1 is MNHNY and CDR2 SVGAGI (reference sequence). CDR3 residues: CASSPSSTGGDGELFF. CDR3 DNA sequence: TGTGCCAGCAGTCCTTCGAGTACGGGGGGGGACGGGGAGCTGTTTTTT.

The gene calls are TRBV27 and TRBJ2-7; 11 bases fit TRBD2. Germline CDR1 is MNHEY and CDR2 is SMNVEV (reference sequence). Losses at the gene ends were 5 bases for V and 4 bases for J; bases not matched to a gene: 13. The CDR3 totals 17 residues. As DNA, the CDR3 is TGTGCCAGCAGTCCAAACCGGAGACTAGCGGGACCATACGAGCAGTACTTC. Translating it yields CASSPNRRLAGPYEQYF.

The gene calls are TRBV14 and TRBJ2-7; tentatively, D is TRBD1 (6 bases). CDR1 and CDR2 (germline): SGHDN, FVKESK. Trimming took off 2 bases at V and 3 bases at J, with 11 bases between the two ends. The CDR3 length is 14 residues. The CDR3 region is CASSQRVGGYEQYF. The CDR3 bases are TGTGCCAGCAGCCAACGTGTAGGGGGCTACGAGCAGTACTTC.

There are a few counts of this clonotype. The rearrangement links TRBV10-3 to TRBJ1-6; D is ambiguous. V was shortened by 3 bases and J by 6 bases, with 15 bases between the two germline ends. The germline CDR1 and CDR2 sequences are ENHRY and SYGVKD. The CDR3 sequence is 16 residues long. CDR3 amino acids: CAISDGQPVLNSPLHF. The CDR3 DNA reads TGTGCCATCAGTGACGGGCAACCGGTCCTTAATTCACCCCTCCACTTT.

The chain recombines TRBV7-8 with TRBJ2-7; D might be TRBD2 (6 bases). The CDR3 loop spans 15 amino acids. Germline V gene sequence: CDR1 SGHVS, CDR2 FQNEAQ. V was clipped by 1 base and J by 2 bases, with 12 bases between them. CDR3 protein: CASSLVPGEAYEQYF. DNA for the CDR3: TGTGCCAGCAGCTTAGTACCGGGAGAGGCCTACGAGCAGTACTTC.

This sequence joins TRBV25-1 and TRBJ1-1, with D hard to call. This CDR3 region has 13 residues. V gave up 3 bases and J gave up 1 base, with 6 bases separating them. Germline V CDR1 and CDR2: MGHDK, SYGVNS. The CDR3 sequence: CASSDWGNTEAFF. The CDR3 region has the DNA TGTGCCAGCAGTGATTGGGGGAACACTGAAGCTTTCTTT.

The gene calls are TRBV2 and TRBJ2-7; D is possibly TRBD1 or TRBD2 (5 bases each). Trimming shortened V by 6 bases and J by 0 bases, and 15 bases separated the two germline ends. The germline CDR1 and CDR2 sequences are SNHLY and FYNNEI. The CDR3 runs 15 residues. CDR3 region: CASSYGTPSSYEQYF. The CDR3 DNA reads as TGTGCCAGCAGCTACGGGACCCCGAGCTCCTACGAGCAGTACTTC.

This clonotype was counted between two and nine times. The CDR3 DNA sequence: TGTGCCAGCAGGGTAGCGGGACGCCTCGGAACAGATACGCAGTATTTT. Its protein product is CASRVAGRLGTDTQYF. V usage is TRBV2 and J usage is TRBJ2-3; 8 positions agree with TRBD2. The CDR3 contains 16 residues. V lost 6 bases, J lost 3 bases, and 11 bases stayed unmatched. Germline V lookup: CDR1 SNHLY, CDR2 FYNNEI.

This clonotype was observed at least ten times. This rearrangement joins TRBV15 to TRBJ2-3; the D is unclear. The germline V gene encodes CDR1 LNHNV and CDR2 YYDKDF (reference sequence). This CDR3 region has 14 residues. The ends were cut back, 3 bases at V and 3 bases at J, with 10 bases in the middle. In DNA, the CDR3 is TGTGCCACCAGCAGCTTAAGGCCTACAGATACGCAGTATTTT. Protein product: CATSSLRPTDTQYF.

Concerning this clonotype itself: The junction departs from the called germline gene at one end, perhaps through a read error. This sequence joins TRBV12-3 or TRBV12-4 and TRBJ2-2, with TRBD1 identical over 7 bases. CDR3 length equals 13 residues. The CDR3 loop is CASRLQGRGELFF. CDR3 coding DNA: TGTGCCAGCCGTTTACAGGGGAGAGGGGAGCTGTTTTTT.

This clonotype was seen a handful of times. The genes are TRBV20-1 and TRBJ1-5; the D is unclear. Germline loops: CDR1 DFQATT, CDR2 SNEGSKA (reference sequence). The CDR3 loop spans 13 amino acids. V was cut by 0 bases and J by 6 bases, with 9 bases left in between. The CDR3 DNA sequence: TGCAGTGCTAGAGATTATGGGTTTCAGCCCCAGCATTTT. Amino acids: CSARDYGFQPQHF.

This clonotype appeared a few times. The chain joins TRBV10-3 to TRBJ2-3; no clear D. The CDR3 runs 13 residues. Trimming removed 8 bases from V and 2 bases from J, with 11 bases in between. Germline CDR1 and CDR2: ENHRY and SYGVKD. The CDR3 coding sequence is TGTGCCATCTCCAAGGCGACCACAGATACGCAGTATTTT. Protein sequence: CAISKATTDTQYF.

This clonotype was seen repeatedly, ten times or more. The chain employs TRBV21-1 and TRBJ2-3; TRBD1 reflects the table's D call only, with no check against the DNA. TRBV21-1 is designated a pseudogene. This CDR3 contains 14 residues. CDR3 protein: CASSKGQGTDTQYF. CDR3 DNA: TGTGCCAGCAGCAAAGGACAGGGCACAGATACGCAGTATTTT.

This clonotype appeared many times. The chain has TRBV4-1 and TRBJ2-1, with no clear D. The CDR3 covers 13 residues. Germline loops: CDR1 MGHRA, CDR2 YSYEKL. Trimming removed 1 base from V and 8 bases from J, with 9 bases in between. The DNA of the CDR3 is TGCGCCAGCAGCCAAGCTTTATCCGATGAGCAGTTCTTC. Its protein is CASSQALSDEQFF.

This clonotype was counted between two and nine times. The chain uses TRBV3-1 and TRBJ2-4; 9 bases match TRBD1. TRBJ2-7 explains the end of the DNA better; the J call may be wrong. This CDR3 contains 15 residues. Germline CDR1 and CDR2: LGHDT and YNNKEL (reference sequence). The CDR3 sequence: CASSQDDRGSYEQYF. The CDR3 bases are TGTGCCAGCAGCCAGGACGACAGGGGGTCTTACGAGCAGTACTTC.

A few counts support this clonotype. The rearrangement joins TRBV12-3 or TRBV12-4 to TRBJ1-1; TRBD1 might be the D (5 bases). V was cut by 7 bases and J by 1 base, with 13 bases left in between. This CDR3 spans 14 amino acids. The CDR3 region has the DNA TGTGCCAGCACCCCGCTCGGGGGGAACACTGAAGCTTTCTTT. It yields the protein CASTPLGGNTEAFF.

This rearrangement joins TRBV12-3 or TRBV12-4 to TRBJ2-3, with TRBD2 matching 7 bases. The CDR3 extends over 18 amino acids. The ends lost 3 bases at V and 1 base at J; junction bases unmatched: 13. CDR3 sequence reads: CASSFWGSGLPGTDTQYF. The CDR3 nucleotides read TGTGCCAGCAGTTTCTGGGGTAGCGGGCTCCCTGGCACAGATACGCAGTATTTT.

Turning to this clonotype: A read error may produce the germline difference seen at one junction end. The rearrangement uses TRBV4-1 and TRBJ1-6; 8 bases align to TRBD1. This CDR3 has 16 amino acids. Germline V CDR1 and CDR2: MGHRA, YSYEKL. CDR3 residues: CASSQPRDRINSPPHF. As DNA, the CDR3 is TGCGCCAGCAGCCAACCCCGGGACAGGATTAATTCACCCCCCCACTTT.